Below are 23 T cell receptor beta chains sequenced from a single sample in a study of blood T cell repertoires in COVID-19. Sequencing used immunoSEQ multiplex PCR; TCRdb keeps in-frame clones, though not all of them. The repertoire holds about 280,000 clones, with 75% to 90% as singletons. Sequenced sample: peripheral blood. The receptors here all came from a woman between 25 and 40 years old who had recovered from COVID-19.

The chain links TRBV7-9 to TRBJ2-5; a possible D gene is TRBD2 (6 bases). Looked up from germline, CDR1 is SEHNR and CDR2 is FQNEAQ (reference sequence). There are 13 residues in the CDR3. Trimming took 5 bases from V and 4 from J, leaving 11 bases between them. The CDR3 nucleotides read TGTGCCAGCAGCCCACCGGGGGTAGAGACCCAGTACTTC. Its translation is CASSPPGVETQYF.

This clone is a singleton in its sample. The chain is built from TRBV10-3 and TRBJ2-3; no firm D call. Deletions cut 4 bases from V and 5 bases from J, with 7 bases between. CDR1 and CDR2 (germline): ENHRY, SYGVKD. There are 12 residues in the CDR3. CDR3 DNA: TGTGCCATCAGTGTTGTCATAGATACGCAGTATTTT. It yields the protein CAISVVIDTQYF.

V is TRBV27 and J is TRBJ2-1, with 7 bases matching TRBD1. CDR1 and CDR2 from the germline V gene are MNHEY and SMNVEV (reference sequence). The CDR3 loop spans 15 amino acids. Losses at the gene ends were 4 bases for V and 8 bases for J; bases not matched to a gene: 11. The CDR3 DNA follows: TGTGCCAGCAGTTGGATGGGACAGTCTGGGGATGAGCAGTTCTTC. The encoded protein is CASSWMGQSGDEQFF.

The rearrangement joins TRBV20-1 to TRBJ2-3, with TRBD1 identical over 7 bases. V shed 3 bases and J 4 bases; nucleotides not matched to a gene: 16. This CDR3 contains 17 residues. CDR1 is DFQATT, CDR2 SNEGSKA, per germline (reference sequence). The CDR3 region has the DNA TGCAGTGCTAGTAACAGGGGTGGCCCCAACCTTCCAGATACGCAGTATTTT. Residues: CSASNRGGPNLPDTQYF.

The CDR3 is CASSFIRGGSRGYTF. The CDR3 DNA follows: TGTGCCAGCAGCTTTATTCGGGGGGGTAGTCGTGGCTACACCTTC. This rearrangement joins TRBV5-6 to TRBJ1-2; tentative D call: TRBD1 (5 bases). The CDR3 consists of 15 residues. The V and J ends lost 2 bases and 7 bases respectively, with 18 bases between them. Germline loops: CDR1 SGHDT, CDR2 YYEEEE. Full variable domain (outside the CDR3, taken from reference TRBV5-6 and TRBJ1-2): DAGVTQSPTHLIKTRGQQVTLRCSPKSGHDTVSWYQQALGQGPQFIFQYYEEEERQRGNFPDRFSGHQFPNYSSELNVNALLLGDSALYLCASSFIRGGSRGYTFGSGTRLTVV.

The chain combines TRBV10-1 with TRBJ2-7, with 7 bases matching TRBD1. The CDR3 consists of 13 residues. J was trimmed by 6 bases and V by 2 bases; bases with no gene match: 4. The germline gives CDR1 WNHNN, CDR2 SYGVQD (reference sequence). The CDR3 DNA sequence: TGCGCCAGCAGTGAGACGGACAGGACCGAGCAGTACTTC. Protein product: CASSETDRTEQYF.

The rearrangement joins TRBV28 to TRBJ2-1, with 9 bases that match TRBD2. Germline lookup yields CDR1 MDHEN and CDR2 SYDVKM. The CDR3 totals 15 residues. Trimming at V came to 5 bases and at J to 4 bases, leaving 6 bases not matched to a gene. The CDR3 region is CASSPDSGGYNEQFF. CDR3 nucleotides: TGTGCCAGCAGTCCGGATAGCGGGGGATACAATGAGCAGTTCTTC. The complete variable domain, with remaining parts taken from reference TRBV28 and TRBJ2-1, reads DVKVTQSSRYLVKRTGEKVFLECVQDMDHENMFWYRQDPGLGLRLIYFSYDVKMKEKGDIPEGYSVSREKKERFSLILESASTNQTSMYLCASSPDSGGYNEQFFGPGTRLTVL.

The CDR3 is CASSLAQTGVNYGYTF. The CDR3 DNA is TGTGCCAGCAGCTTAGCTCAGACAGGTGTTAACTATGGCTACACCTTC. The chain employs TRBV7-9 and TRBJ1-2; TRBD1 might be the D (6 bases). CDR1 SEHNR and CDR2 FQNEAQ come from the germline V gene (reference sequence). The CDR3 loop spans 16 amino acids. With 0 bases removed from V and 1 base from J, the gap between germline ends came to 12 bases.

V usage is TRBV23-1 and J usage is TRBJ1-1; maybe TRBD1 (5 bases). Being an ORF, TRBV23-1 has a function that is uncertain. The CDR3 consists of 17 residues. The ends were cut back, 0 bases at V and 0 bases at J, with 14 bases in the middle. The CDR3 sequence is CASSQSGAGKLNTEAFF. The CDR3 region has the DNA TGCGCCAGCAGTCAATCGGGCGCAGGGAAGTTGAACACTGAAGCTTTCTTT.

The rearrangement uses TRBV28 and TRBJ2-3; D uncertain. Trimming stripped 1 base from V and 1 base from J, with 6 bases between. The length of the CDR3 is 14 residues. Germline V lookup: CDR1 MDHEN, CDR2 SYDVKM. In nucleotides, the CDR3 is TGTGCCAGCAGTTTATCCCTACGCACAGATACGCAGTATTTT. Its translation is CASSLSLRTDTQYF.

This clone has a handful of counts. The V gene is TRBV28, the J gene TRBJ1-1; D remains unclear. Germline assignment: CDR1 MDHEN and CDR2 SYDVKM. Trimming took off 4 bases at V and 3 bases at J, with 12 bases between the two ends. The CDR3 is 14 amino acids. The CDR3 loop reads CASSSLTGYTEAFF. CDR3 DNA sequence: TGTGCCAGCAGTTCTCTGACGGGGTACACTGAAGCTTTCTTT.

J is TRBJ1-6 and V is TRBV3-1 (or the pseudogene TRBV3-2), with D maybe TRBD1 (6 bases). The V gene lost 1 base and the J gene lost 10 bases, with 11 bases spanning the gap. Germline-derived CDR1 and CDR2 are LGHDT and YNNKEL (reference sequence). The CDR3 runs 14 residues. CDR3 residues: CASSQGQVGSPLHF. The CDR3 DNA reads as TGTGCCAGCAGCCAAGGACAGGTCGGCTCACCCCTCCACTTT.

CDR3 in DNA: TGTGCCAGCAGAGCTTCGGGGTCGACTGGCGATACGCAGTATTTT. The encoded protein is CASRASGSTGDTQYF. V and J are TRBV6-5 and TRBJ2-3; maybe TRBD2 (5 bases). The CDR3 contains 15 residues. The V end lost 6 bases, the J end lost 6 bases, and 19 bases lay between the germline ends. Per the germline V gene, CDR1 is MNHEY and CDR2 is SVGAGI.

The chain combines TRBV10-2 with TRBJ1-1; D gene uncertain. CDR1 WSHSY and CDR2 SAAADI come from the germline V gene. The CDR3 length is 15 residues. The V gene lost 8 bases and the J gene lost 0 bases, with 16 bases spanning the gap. In DNA form, the CDR3 reads TGCGCCAGCCATCACGGGATGGGCTTGAACACTGAAGCTTTCTTT. This translates into CASHHGMGLNTEAFF.

The chain couples TRBV18 to TRBJ2-2, with unresolved D. There are 17 residues in the CDR3. The V and J ends lost 0 bases and 1 base respectively, with 12 bases between them. Per germline, CDR1 KGHSH and CDR2 LQKENI. The CDR3 DNA is TGTGCCAGCTCACCACCAAGGTCCGCAGGGAACACCGGGGAGCTGTTTTTT. Translating gives CASSPPRSAGNTGELFF.

The gene calls are TRBV6-5 and TRBJ2-3; TRBD1 aligns across 7 bases. Germline-derived CDR1 and CDR2 are MNHEY and SVGAGI. V trimming: 2 bases; J trimming: 2 bases; junction bases outside the gene matches: 7. The CDR3 spans 16 residues. The CDR3 region has the DNA TGTGCCAGCAGTTACCGACAGGGCCCGACCACAGATACGCAGTATTTT. It yields the protein CASSYRQGPTTDTQYF.

This clone has only a few counts. The chain recombines TRBV3-1 (or the pseudogene TRBV3-2) with TRBJ1-2; D is ambiguous. The germline V gene has CDR1 LGHDT and CDR2 YNNKEL (reference sequence). The germline V and J ends were trimmed by 1 base and 4 bases, with 10 bases remaining between them. The CDR3 runs 14 residues. The CDR3 region has the DNA TGTGCCAGCAGCCAAGTTTACGGTTCCTATGGCTACACCTTC. This encodes CASSQVYGSYGYTF.

The genes are TRBV2 and TRBJ2-3, with TRBD2 matching over 7 bases. The CDR3 contains 15 residues. Germline assignment: CDR1 SNHLY and CDR2 FYNNEI. The V and J ends lost 4 bases and 5 bases, in that order; junction bases with no gene match: 9. CDR3 coding DNA: TGTGCCAGCAGTGGAGGGGAGGGCCCTCGAGATACGCAGTATTTT. It yields the protein CASSGGEGPRDTQYF.

J is TRBJ1-5 and V is TRBV7-6, with D possibly TRBD1 on 5 matching bases. Trimming shortened V by 6 bases and J by 4 bases, and 16 bases separated the two germline ends. This CDR3 spans 15 amino acids. Germline CDR1 reads SGHVS; CDR2 reads FNYEAQ. The CDR3 here is CASSEEWGNNQPQHF. CDR3 sequence (DNA): TGTGCCAGCAGTGAGGAATGGGGCAATAATCAGCCCCAGCATTTT.

The V and J genes are TRBV18 and TRBJ1-6; a possible D gene is TRBD1 (5 bases). Trimming shortened V by 2 bases and J by 7 bases, and 18 bases separated the two germline ends. This CDR3 has 17 amino acids. Germline V gives CDR1 KGHSH, CDR2 LQKENI. Written as DNA, the CDR3 is TGTGCCAGCTCACCATCCTTAGGGACGGAGGGGAATTCACCCCTCCACTTT. Protein product: CASSPSLGTEGNSPLHF.

The chain employs TRBV6-2 or TRBV6-3 and TRBJ1-1; TRBD1 agrees at 7 bases. Per germline, CDR1 MNHEY and CDR2 SVGEGT. The CDR3 has 13 amino acids. V trimming: 5 bases; J trimming: 7 bases; junction bases outside the gene matches: 7. CDR3 in amino acids: CASSKSGQFEAFF. CDR3 DNA: TGTGCCAGCAGTAAATCGGGACAGTTTGAAGCTTTCTTT.

The rearrangement links TRBV7-3 to TRBJ2-2; 8 bases map to TRBD1. Trimming cost V 5 bases and J 3 bases; bases outside gene matches: 14. Germline CDR1 and CDR2: SGHTA and FQGTGA. This CDR3 has 18 amino acids. The CDR3: CASSPYAAGGAYTGELFF. Written as DNA, the CDR3 is TGTGCCAGCAGCCCTTACGCGGCAGGGGGCGCTTACACCGGGGAGCTGTTTTTT.

The J gene is TRBJ1-6, the V gene TRBV4-2; tentative D call: TRBD1 (5 bases). The V gene's germline CDR1 is LGHNA and CDR2 YNFKEQ. The CDR3 is 15 residues long. Trimming shortened V by 2 bases and J by 7 bases, and 12 bases separated the two germline ends. CDR3 in amino acids: CASSQYDSTNSPLHF. In DNA, the CDR3 is TGTGCCAGCAGCCAATACGACAGTACAAATTCACCCCTCCACTTT.